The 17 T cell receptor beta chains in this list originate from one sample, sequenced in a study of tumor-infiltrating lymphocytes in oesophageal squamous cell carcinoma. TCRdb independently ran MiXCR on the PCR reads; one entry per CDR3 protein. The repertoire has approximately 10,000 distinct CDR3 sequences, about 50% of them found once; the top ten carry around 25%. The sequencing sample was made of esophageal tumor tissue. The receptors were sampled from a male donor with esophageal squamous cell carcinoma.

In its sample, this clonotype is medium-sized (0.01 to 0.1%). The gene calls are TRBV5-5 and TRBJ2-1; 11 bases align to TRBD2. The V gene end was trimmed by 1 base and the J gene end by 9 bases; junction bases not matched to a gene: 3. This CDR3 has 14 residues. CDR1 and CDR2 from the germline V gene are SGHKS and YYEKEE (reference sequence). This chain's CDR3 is CASSLTSGSGEQFF. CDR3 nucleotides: TGTGCCAGCAGCTTGACTAGCGGGAGCGGTGAGCAGTTCTTC. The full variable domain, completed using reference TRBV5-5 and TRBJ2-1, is DAGVTQSPTHLIKTRGQQVTLRCSPISGHKSVSWYQQVLGQGPQFIFQYYEKEERGRGNFPDRFSARQFPNYSSELNVNALLLGDSALYLCASSLTSGSGEQFFGPGTRLTVL.

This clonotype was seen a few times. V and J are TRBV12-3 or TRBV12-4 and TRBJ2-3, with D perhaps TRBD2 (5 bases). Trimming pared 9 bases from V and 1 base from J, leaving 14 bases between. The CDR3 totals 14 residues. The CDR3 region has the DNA TGTGCCAGTATCGGGCTACTAGGCACAGATACGCAGTATTTT. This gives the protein CASIGLLGTDTQYF.

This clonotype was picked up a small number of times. CDR3 nucleotide sequence: TGTGCCAGCAGCTACAGCGGGACCACCTACGAGCAGTACTTC. Encoded protein: CASSYSGTTYEQYF. The genes are TRBV7-2 and TRBJ2-7; 7 bases map to TRBD2. The V gene end was trimmed by 4 bases and the J gene end by 2 bases; junction bases not matched to a gene: 5. This CDR3 is 14 amino acids long. Looked up from germline, CDR1 is SGHTA and CDR2 is FQGNSA.

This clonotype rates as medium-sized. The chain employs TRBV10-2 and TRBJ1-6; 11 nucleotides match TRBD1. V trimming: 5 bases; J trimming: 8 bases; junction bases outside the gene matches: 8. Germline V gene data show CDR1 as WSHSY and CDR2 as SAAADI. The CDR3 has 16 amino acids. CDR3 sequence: CASSKNPGQGDSPLHF. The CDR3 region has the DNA TGCGCCAGCAGTAAAAATCCGGGACAGGGGGATTCACCCCTCCACTTT.

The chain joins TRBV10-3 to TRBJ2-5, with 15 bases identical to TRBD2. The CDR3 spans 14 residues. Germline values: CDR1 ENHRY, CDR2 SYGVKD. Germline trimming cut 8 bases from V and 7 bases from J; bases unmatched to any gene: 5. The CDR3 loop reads CAIGLAGGPGTQYF. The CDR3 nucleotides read TGTGCCATCGGACTAGCGGGGGGGCCGGGGACCCAGTACTTC.

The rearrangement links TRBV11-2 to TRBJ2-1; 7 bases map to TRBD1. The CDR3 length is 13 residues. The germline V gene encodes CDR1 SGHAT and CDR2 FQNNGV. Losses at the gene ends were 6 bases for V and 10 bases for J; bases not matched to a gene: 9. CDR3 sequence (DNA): TGTGCCAGCAGTCGCGACAGGGTAGGCGAGCAGTTCTTC. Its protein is CASSRDRVGEQFF.

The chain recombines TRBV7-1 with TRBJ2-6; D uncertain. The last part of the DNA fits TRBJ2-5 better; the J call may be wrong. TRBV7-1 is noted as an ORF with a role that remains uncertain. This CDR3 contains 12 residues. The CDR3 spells CASSPSSETQYF. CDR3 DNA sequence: TGTGCCAGCAGCCCCAGTTCAGAGACCCAGTACTTC.

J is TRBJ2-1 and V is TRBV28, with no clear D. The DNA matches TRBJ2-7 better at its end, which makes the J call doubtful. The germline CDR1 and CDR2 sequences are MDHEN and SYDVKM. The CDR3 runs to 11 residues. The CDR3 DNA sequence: TGTGCCAGCAGTAACGGCTACGAGCAGTACTTC. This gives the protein CASSNGYEQYF.

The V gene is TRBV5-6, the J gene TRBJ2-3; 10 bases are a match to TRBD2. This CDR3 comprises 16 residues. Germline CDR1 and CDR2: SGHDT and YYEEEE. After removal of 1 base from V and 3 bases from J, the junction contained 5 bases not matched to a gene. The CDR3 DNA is TGTGCCAGCAGCTTGCCCCTAGCGGGAGTGACAGATACGCAGTATTTT. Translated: CASSLPLAGVTDTQYF. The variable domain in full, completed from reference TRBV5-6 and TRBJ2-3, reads DAGVTQSPTHLIKTRGQQVTLRCSPKSGHDTVSWYQQALGQGPQFIFQYYEEEERQRGNFPDRFSGHQFPNYSSELNVNALLLGDSALYLCASSLPLAGVTDTQYFGPGTRLTVL.

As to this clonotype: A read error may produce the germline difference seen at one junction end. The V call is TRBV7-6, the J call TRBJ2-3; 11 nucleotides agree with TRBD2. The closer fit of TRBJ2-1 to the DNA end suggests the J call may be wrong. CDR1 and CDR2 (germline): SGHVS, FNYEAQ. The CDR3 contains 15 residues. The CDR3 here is CASSYGTSGYNEQFF. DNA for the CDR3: TGTGCTAGCAGCTACGGGACTAGCGGCTACAATGAGCAGTTCTTC.

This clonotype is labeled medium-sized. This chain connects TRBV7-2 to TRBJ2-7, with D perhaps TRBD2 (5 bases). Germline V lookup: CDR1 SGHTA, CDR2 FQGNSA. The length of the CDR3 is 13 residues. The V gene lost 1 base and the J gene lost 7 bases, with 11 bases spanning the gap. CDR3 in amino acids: CASSLGVWREQYF. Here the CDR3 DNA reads TGTGCCAGCAGCTTAGGGGTGTGGAGGGAGCAGTACTTC.

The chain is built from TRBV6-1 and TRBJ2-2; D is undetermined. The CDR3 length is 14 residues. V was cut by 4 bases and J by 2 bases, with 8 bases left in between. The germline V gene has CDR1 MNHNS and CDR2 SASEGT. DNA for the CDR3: TGTGCCAGCAGTGTCCTTGGTAACACCGGGGAGCTGTTTTTT. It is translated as CASSVLGNTGELFF.

CDR3 in DNA: TGCAGTGCACCCAGGACTAGCGTCCAAGAGACCCAGTACTTC. It is translated as CSAPRTSVQETQYF. V and J are TRBV20-1 and TRBJ2-5, with 9 bases aligning to TRBD2. Germline CDR1 is DFQATT and CDR2 is SNEGSKA (reference sequence). V trimming: 6 bases; J trimming: 1 base; junction bases outside the gene matches: 6. The CDR3 runs 14 residues.

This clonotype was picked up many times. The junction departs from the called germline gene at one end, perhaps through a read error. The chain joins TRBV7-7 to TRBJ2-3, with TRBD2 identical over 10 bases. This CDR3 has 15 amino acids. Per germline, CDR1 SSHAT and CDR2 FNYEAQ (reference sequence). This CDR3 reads CASSLGLANTDTQYF. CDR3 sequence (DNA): TGTGCTAGCAGCTTGGGACTAGCGAACACAGATACGCAGTATTTT.

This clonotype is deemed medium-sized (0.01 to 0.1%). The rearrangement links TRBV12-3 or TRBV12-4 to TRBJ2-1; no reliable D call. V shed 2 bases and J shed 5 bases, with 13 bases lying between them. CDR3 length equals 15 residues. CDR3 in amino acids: CASSLRVGEHNEQFF. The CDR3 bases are TGTGCCAGCAGTTTACGAGTTGGGGAACACAATGAGCAGTTCTTC.

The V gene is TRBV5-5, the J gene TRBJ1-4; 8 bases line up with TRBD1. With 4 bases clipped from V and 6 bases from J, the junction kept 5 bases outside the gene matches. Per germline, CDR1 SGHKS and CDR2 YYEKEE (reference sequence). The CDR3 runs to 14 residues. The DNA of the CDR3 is TGTGCCAGCAGCCTTAGGACAGGGTATGAAAAACTGTTTTTT. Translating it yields CASSLRTGYEKLFF.

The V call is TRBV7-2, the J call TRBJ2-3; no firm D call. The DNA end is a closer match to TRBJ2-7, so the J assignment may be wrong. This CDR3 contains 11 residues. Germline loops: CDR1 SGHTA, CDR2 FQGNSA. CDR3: CASQDSYEQYF. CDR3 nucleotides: TGTGCCAGCCAGGACTCCTACGAGCAGTACTTC.